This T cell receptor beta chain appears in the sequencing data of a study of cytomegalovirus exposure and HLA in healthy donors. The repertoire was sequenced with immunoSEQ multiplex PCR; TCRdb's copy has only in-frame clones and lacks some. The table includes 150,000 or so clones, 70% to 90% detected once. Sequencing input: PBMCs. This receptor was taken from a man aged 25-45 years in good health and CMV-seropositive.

CDR3 DNA: TGCGCCAGCAGCTTGGGCCAGGGGGTCTATGGCTACACCTTC. This gives the protein CASSLGQGVYGYTF. The rearrangement links TRBV5-1 to TRBJ1-2; 7 bases map to TRBD1. The germline V gene encodes CDR1 SGHRS and CDR2 YFSETQ. After removal of 0 bases from V and 4 bases from J, the junction contained 3 bases not matched to a gene. This CDR3 is 14 amino acids long.